Below are 23 T cell receptor beta chains sequenced from a single sample in a study of blood T cells in healthy people across ages. A J-beta primer mix and a sample-barcoded 5' primer were used in a second PCR of about 7 to 12 cycles. TCRdb re-derived calls from the 5' RACE reads in MiXCR, one entry per CDR3 protein. The repertoire holds approximately 1.5 million distinct CDR3 sequences, with about 31% as singletons. The specimen sequenced was blood. These receptors were taken from a woman in her 30s in good health.

There are many counts of this clonotype. The rearrangement links TRBV28 to TRBJ2-7; D is undetermined. The V gene's germline CDR1 is MDHEN and CDR2 SYDVKM. The germline V and J ends were trimmed by 0 bases and 3 bases, with 15 bases remaining between them. CDR3 length equals 16 residues. In DNA, the CDR3 is TGTGCCAGCAGTTTATGGCCAGAACTTACCTACTACGAGCAGTACTTC. Translation gives CASSLWPELTYYEQYF.

This clonotype has more than one count but fewer than ten. The gene calls are TRBV12-3 or TRBV12-4 and TRBJ2-5, with 11 positions matching TRBD2. CDR3 length: 18 amino acids. V was pared by 5 bases and J by 5 bases, with 16 bases of the junction left unmatched. The CDR3 DNA sequence: TGTGCCAGCAGTCAAAGGGGACTAGCGGTCCAAACGTTCGAGACCCAGTACTTC. It specifies CASSQRGLAVQTFETQYF.

For the CDR3, the DNA is TGTGCCAGCAGTGGAGCAGATGGGCAAGAAGCTTTCTTT. It specifies CASSGADGQEAFF. The genes are TRBV6-1 and TRBJ1-1, with D hard to call. The CDR3 has 13 amino acids. CDR1 and CDR2 (germline): MNHNS, SASEGT. Trimming took off 4 bases at V and 8 bases at J, with 14 bases between the two ends.

The chain employs TRBV7-9 and TRBJ2-2; D tentatively reads TRBD1 or TRBD2 (5 bases each). V lost 5 bases and J lost 6, with 22 bases in between. There are 17 residues in the CDR3. The germline gives CDR1 SEHNR, CDR2 FQNEAQ (reference sequence). CDR3 loop: CASSKALNRPGAGELFF. CDR3 coding DNA: TGTGCCAGCAGCAAAGCCCTGAACAGGCCCGGGGCCGGGGAGCTGTTTTTT.

V and J are TRBV28 and TRBJ2-5; D is unclear. The DNA end is more similar to TRBJ2-7, so the J call may be wrong. Germline CDR1 is MDHEN and CDR2 is SYDVKM. The CDR3 has 16 amino acids. This CDR3 reads CASSFISVSRPHEQYF. The CDR3 DNA sequence: TGTGCCAGCAGTTTTATATCAGTCTCCCGCCCCCACGAGCAGTACTTC.

This sequence joins TRBV20-1 and TRBJ2-3; maybe TRBD2 (5 bases). The V gene's germline CDR1 is DFQATT and CDR2 SNEGSKA (reference sequence). Trimming pared 5 bases from V and 2 bases from J, leaving 17 bases between. The CDR3 length is 15 residues. CDR3 sequence: CSASNRRANTDTQYF. In nucleotides, the CDR3 is TGCAGTGCTTCTAATCGGCGGGCTAACACAGATACGCAGTATTTT.

This clonotype was counted ten times or more. The genes are TRBV29-1 and TRBJ2-7; either TRBD1 or TRBD2 may fit D (5 bases each). CDR3 length: 12 amino acids. Trimming stripped 5 bases from V and 9 bases from J, with 17 bases between. The germline CDR1 and CDR2 sequences are SQVTM and ANQGSEA. In DNA, the CDR3 is TGCAGCGTTCTTTCTTATACGGGACGGCAGTACTTC. Protein: CSVLSYTGRQYF.

This chain uses TRBV9 with TRBJ1-4, with D perhaps matching TRBD1 (5 bases). Germline lookup yields CDR1 SGDLS and CDR2 YYNGEE. CDR3 length: 15 amino acids. V lost 0 bases, J lost 7 bases, and 13 bases lay in between. The CDR3 region has the DNA TGTGCCAGCAGCGTAGGGTCAGGGAGGGTTGAAAAACTGTTTTTT. Amino acids: CASSVGSGRVEKLFF.

The gene calls are TRBV6-1 and TRBJ2-7; D is unresolved. Trimming cost V 8 bases and J 1 base, with 18 bases left between them. This CDR3 is built from 15 residues. Germline values: CDR1 MNHNS, CDR2 SASEGT. CDR3 DNA sequence: TGTGCCAGCTCCCTGGCAACTTGGGGATCCTACGAGCAGTACTTC. Its protein product is CASSLATWGSYEQYF.

V and J are TRBV30 and TRBJ2-7, with 10 bases matching TRBD2. The CDR3 is made up of 18 amino acids. V trimming: 1 base; J trimming: 3 bases; junction bases outside the gene matches: 15. CDR1 and CDR2 from the germline V gene are GTSNPN and SVGIG (reference sequence). In DNA, the CDR3 is TGTGCCTGGAGTGAAGGGTTAGCGGGAGGACCTATCCTCTACGAGCAGTACTTC. Translated: CAWSEGLAGGPILYEQYF.

The sample holds a few counts of this clonotype. The J gene is TRBJ2-5, the V gene TRBV5-1; D unclear. V gave up 2 bases and J gave up 2 bases, with 10 bases separating them. Germline V gene sequence: CDR1 SGHRS, CDR2 YFSETQ. CDR3 length: 14 residues. CDR3 coding DNA: TGCGCCAGCAGCTTTGATTCGCGACAAGAGACCCAGTACTTC. Translated: CASSFDSRQETQYF.

The chain links TRBV5-1 to TRBJ1-1; a possible D gene is TRBD1 (6 bases). The V gene lost 4 bases and the J gene lost 7 bases, with 14 bases spanning the gap. CDR3 size: 13 residues. The V gene's germline CDR1 is SGHRS and CDR2 YFSETQ. The CDR3 DNA follows: TGCGCCAGCAGCGCACAGGGTAGGGATGAAGCTTTCTTT. This sequence encodes CASSAQGRDEAFF.

This chain connects TRBV6-1 to TRBJ2-5; D perhaps matches TRBD2 (5 bases). The CDR3 loop spans 14 amino acids. Germline values: CDR1 MNHNS, CDR2 SASEGT. Trimming took 6 bases from V and 2 from J, leaving 13 bases between them. The CDR3 protein is CASSASSRQETQYF. CDR3 coding DNA: TGTGCCAGCAGCGCTAGCTCCCGTCAAGAGACCCAGTACTTC.

The chain uses TRBV10-3 and TRBJ1-3, with 9 bases that match TRBD1. Per germline, CDR1 ENHRY and CDR2 SYGVKD. After removal of 6 bases from V and 3 bases from J, the junction contained 6 bases not matched to a gene. This CDR3 region has 15 residues. The CDR3 sequence is CAISRTGEGGNTIYF. The CDR3 DNA sequence: TGTGCCATCAGCCGGACAGGGGAAGGTGGAAACACCATATATTTT.

The gene calls are TRBV7-2 and TRBJ2-7; D is perhaps TRBD1 (7 bases). The germline V gene encodes CDR1 SGHTA and CDR2 FQGNSA. Trimming took off 11 bases at V and 3 bases at J, with 17 bases between the two ends. CDR3 length equals 13 residues. The CDR3 region has the DNA TGTGCCGTCACGGAGGGGGCGCTCTACGAGCAGTACTTC. Its translation is CAVTEGALYEQYF.

This clonotype appeared once. V and J are TRBV4-1 and TRBJ2-3, with D hard to call. Deletions cut 2 bases from V and 3 bases from J, with 15 bases between. This CDR3 has 16 amino acids. CDR1 is MGHRA and CDR2 is YSYEKL in the germline V gene. The CDR3 protein is CASSQKSLALTDTQYF. Here the CDR3 DNA reads TGCGCCAGCAGCCAAAAAAGCCTGGCCTTAACAGATACGCAGTATTTT.

This clonotype showed up many times. The chain is built from TRBV7-2 and TRBJ2-3, with D hard to call. V was pared by 0 bases and J by 1 base, with 5 bases between. The CDR3 sequence is 14 residues long. Germline CDR1 reads SGHTA; CDR2 reads FQGNSA. This chain's CDR3 is CASSLAYRTDTQYF. CDR3 nucleotides: TGTGCCAGCAGCTTAGCGTACCGCACAGATACGCAGTATTTT.

The chain employs TRBV6-5 and TRBJ2-7; TRBD1 matches at 7 bases. CDR1 and CDR2 from the germline V gene are MNHEY and SVGAGI. The CDR3 sequence is 14 residues long. The V gene end was trimmed by 5 bases and the J gene end by 0 bases; junction bases not matched to a gene: 4. CDR3 residues: CASSVRDSSYEQYF. In DNA form, the CDR3 reads TGTGCCAGCAGTGTCCGGGACAGCTCCTACGAGCAGTACTTC.

There are many counts of this clonotype. The chain uses TRBV4-1 and TRBJ1-2; 9 positions match TRBD1. V lost 0 bases to trimming and J lost 7 bases; unmatched junction nucleotides: 9. This CDR3 spans 16 amino acids. Germline assignment: CDR1 MGHRA and CDR2 YSYEKL. The DNA for the CDR3 is TGCGCCAGCAGCCAAGACGCGCCGGGACAGGGACCTGGCTACACCTTC. Its protein product is CASSQDAPGQGPGYTF.

Ten or more counts support this clonotype. The chain joins TRBV29-1 to TRBJ1-2; 8 bases match TRBD1. With 4 bases clipped from V and 2 bases from J, the junction kept 3 bases outside the gene matches. CDR1 and CDR2 from the germline V gene are SQVTM and ANQGSEA. The CDR3 is 13 amino acids. CDR3 sequence reads: CSVGDRRNYGYTF. The CDR3 nucleotides are TGCAGCGTTGGGGACAGGCGGAACTATGGCTACACCTTC.

The J gene is TRBJ1-1, the V gene TRBV29-1; no firm D call. The CDR3 is 15 residues long. Trimming removed 1 base from V and 7 bases from J, with 19 bases in between. CDR1 SQVTM and CDR2 ANQGSEA come from the germline V gene. CDR3 region: CSVEGSAGSANEAFF. Written as DNA, the CDR3 is TGCAGCGTTGAAGGCAGTGCGGGGTCCGCGAATGAAGCTTTCTTT. The full variable domain, rest sourced from reference TRBV29-1 and TRBJ1-1, is SAVISQKPSRDICQRGTSLTIQCQVDSQVTMMFWYRQQPGQSLTLIATANQGSEATYESGFVIDKFPISRPNLTFSTLTVSNMSPEDSSIYLCSVEGSAGSANEAFFGQGTRLTVV.

This CDR3 is CASSISSGGWSSGANVLTF. CDR3 nucleotide sequence: TGTGCCAGTAGTATATCGAGCGGGGGCTGGAGCTCTGGGGCCAACGTCCTGACTTTC. The chain recombines TRBV19 with TRBJ2-6, with 8 bases fitting TRBD2. This CDR3 has 19 amino acids. Trimming took 2 bases from V and 0 from J; bases not matched to a gene: 9. Germline values: CDR1 LNHDA, CDR2 SQIVND (reference sequence).

This chain links TRBV15 with TRBJ2-1; the match to TRBD2 covers 11 bases. The ends lost 2 bases at V and 10 bases at J; junction bases unmatched: 4. Germline CDR1 reads LNHNV; CDR2 reads YYDKDF (reference sequence). The CDR3 consists of 14 residues. The CDR3 region has the DNA TGTGCCACCAGCAGATTACTAGCGGGAGAGGAGCAGTTCTTC. This codes for CATSRLLAGEEQFF.